This T cell receptor beta chain was sequenced in a study of OX40 agonist ivuxolimab in advanced cancers. In its sample, this clone was seen once. Measured with immunoSEQ multiplex PCR; TCRdb has only the in-frame clones, and not every one. Counted here are about 69,000 clones, roughly nine tenths occurring once; the ten biggest clones make up around 4.1%. The CDR3 runs 15 residues. CDR1 SGDLS and CDR2 YYNGEE come from the germline V gene. Trimming left V 2 bases short and J 8 bases short, with 16 bases between. This chain connects TRBV9 to TRBJ2-2, with TRBD2 as a possible D gene (6 bases). Sequenced here: CD4+ or CD8+ T cells sorted from blood, sampled in a trial of the OX40 agonist ivuxolimab. This clonotype originated in an adult with an advanced solid tumor such as melanoma, head and neck, liver or kidney cancer. The CDR3 coding sequence is TGTGCCAGCAGCGTTGCGGAGGGCCGGGGTGGGGAGCTGTTTTTT. It codes for CASSVAEGRGGELFF. Full variable domain (missing parts from reference TRBV9 and TRBJ2-2): DSGVTQTPKHLITATGQRVTLRCSPRSGDLSVYWYQQSLDQGLQFLIQYYNGEERAKGNILERFSAQQFPDLHSELNLSSLELGDSALYFCASSVAEGRGGELFFGEGSRLTVL.